Listed below are T cell receptor beta chains from one sample, sequenced in a study of blood T cells in healthy people across ages. TCRdb independently ran MiXCR on the 5' RACE reads; one entry per CDR3 protein. The sample contains hundreds of thousands of distinct CDR3 sequences, about 36% of which appear only once. Sequencing was carried out using blood. Receptors originate from a man aged 18 to 30 in good health. Each CDR3 is given with its conserved first and last residue. A D gene is named only where the DNA matches it firmly. The size of a clone is reported for some rows only, either as once, few or many, or as a class for expanded clones.

clone size: few
V gene: TRBV5-1
J gene: TRBJ1-1
D gene: .
CDR3 protein: CASSFNGDEAFF
CDR3 DNA: TGCGCCAGCAGCTTTAATGGGGATGAAGCTTTCTTT

clone size: once
V gene: TRBV4-2
J gene: TRBJ2-7
D gene: .
CDR3 protein: CASSQDLIRGQDGEQYF
CDR3 DNA: TGTGCCAGCAGCCAAGATCTGATACGGGGCCAGGATGGCGAGCAGTACTTC

clone size: .
V gene: TRBV5-1
J gene: TRBJ2-1
D gene: .
CDR3 protein: CASSVPGGQEQFF
CDR3 DNA: TGCGCCAGCAGCGTTCCGGGGGGCCAAGAGCAGTTCTTC

clone size: few
V gene: TRBV9
J gene: TRBJ2-3
D gene: .
CDR3 protein: CASSVGDGGTDTQYF
CDR3 DNA: TGTGCCAGCAGCGTAGGGGATGGTGGCACAGATACGCAGTATTTT

clone size: .
V gene: TRBV6-2/TRBV6-3
J gene: TRBJ2-2
D gene: .
CDR3 protein: CASSLPYRVTGELFF
CDR3 DNA: TGTGCCAGCAGCCTCCCCTACAGGGTCACCGGGGAGCTGTTTTTT

clone size: few
V gene: TRBV25-1
J gene: TRBJ1-2
D gene: .
CDR3 protein: CASSFTGPDGYTF
CDR3 DNA: TGTGCCAGCAGTTTCACCGGGCCCGATGGCTACACCTTC

clone size: few
V gene: TRBV20-1
J gene: TRBJ1-4
D gene: TRBD1
CDR3 protein: CSAAKRGQGEKLFF
CDR3 DNA: TGCAGTGCGGCCAAAAGGGGGCAAGGAGAAAAACTGTTTTTT

clone size: .
V gene: TRBV15
J gene: TRBJ1-2
D gene: .
CDR3 protein: CATSSLDREYGYTF
CDR3 DNA: TGTGCCACCAGCAGCTTGGACAGAGAATATGGCTACACCTTC

clone size: .
V gene: TRBV12-3/TRBV12-4
J gene: TRBJ1-6
D gene: .
CDR3 protein: CVSSLRRSSNSPLHF
CDR3 DNA: TGTGTCAGCAGTTTACGGCGGTCCAGTAATTCACCCCTCCACTTT

clone size: many
V gene: TRBV4-2
J gene: TRBJ2-1
D gene: TRBD2
CDR3 protein: CASSRSGTSNEQFF
CDR3 DNA: TGTGCCAGCAGCCGTTCCGGGACTAGCAATGAGCAGTTCTTC

clone size: once
V gene: TRBV28
J gene: TRBJ1-6
D gene: TRBD1
CDR3 protein: CASSLPDRTGHHF
CDR3 DNA: TGCGCCAGCAGTTTACCGGACAGGACTGGGCACCACTTT

clone size: once
V gene: TRBV7-9
J gene: TRBJ2-7
D gene: .
CDR3 protein: CASSHAGGPFSADEQYF
CDR3 DNA: TGTGCTAGCAGCCACGCTGGGGGGCCGTTTTCAGCCGATGAGCAGTACTTC

clone size: once
V gene: TRBV4-3
J gene: TRBJ2-2
D gene: TRBD1
CDR3 protein: CASSQDIGRQGRNTGVLFF
CDR3 DNA: TGCGCCAGCAGCCAAGATATAGGGAGACAGGGAAGAAACACCGGGGTGCTGTTTTTT

clone size: few
V gene: TRBV12-3/TRBV12-4
J gene: TRBJ1-2
D gene: TRBD1
CDR3 protein: CASRPTGQGSYGYTF
CDR3 DNA: TGTGCCAGCAGACCTACAGGACAGGGCAGCTATGGCTACACCTTC

clone size: many
V gene: TRBV10-3
J gene: TRBJ2-1
D gene: .
CDR3 protein: CAISETEYNEQFF
CDR3 DNA: TGTGCCATCAGTGAAACAGAGTACAATGAGCAGTTCTTC

clone size: .
V gene: TRBV20-1
J gene: TRBJ2-1
D gene: .
CDR3 protein: CSARLASSYNEQFF
CDR3 DNA: TGCAGTGCTAGATTGGCTAGCTCCTACAATGAGCAGTTCTTC

clone size: .
V gene: TRBV7-3
J gene: TRBJ2-3
D gene: .
CDR3 protein: CASSRQNLDTQYF
CDR3 DNA: TGTGCCAGCAGCCGCCAGAATTTAGATACGCAGTATTTT

clone size: once
V gene: TRBV20-1
J gene: TRBJ2-3
D gene: .
CDR3 protein: CSAGRGPGTDTQYF
CDR3 DNA: TGCAGTGCTGGCAGAGGGCCTGGCACAGATACGCAGTATTTT

clone size: .
V gene: TRBV4-2
J gene: TRBJ2-4
D gene: .
CDR3 protein: CASSQVYGTWGIQYF
CDR3 DNA: TGTGCCAGCAGCCAAGTTTACGGAACCTGGGGCATTCAGTACTTC

clone size: .
V gene: TRBV20-1
J gene: TRBJ2-7
D gene: TRBD1
CDR3 protein: CSASTGGNEQYF
CDR3 DNA: TGCAGTGCTAGCACAGGGGGGAATGAGCAGTACTTC

clone size: .
V gene: TRBV7-3
J gene: TRBJ2-1
D gene: .
CDR3 protein: CASSLNARSSYNEQFF
CDR3 DNA: TGTGCCAGCAGCTTAAATGCCCGGAGCTCCTACAATGAGCAGTTCTTC

clone size: .
V gene: TRBV19
J gene: TRBJ1-1
D gene: .
CDR3 protein: CASSIAGRTEAFF
CDR3 DNA: TGTGCCAGTAGTATAGCAGGGAGGACTGAAGCTTTCTTT

clone size: .
V gene: TRBV29-1
J gene: TRBJ2-2
D gene: .
CDR3 protein: CSVVVGPTNTGELFF
CDR3 DNA: TGCAGCGTTGTTGTAGGGCCCACGAACACCGGGGAGCTGTTTTTT

clone size: many
V gene: TRBV20-1
J gene: TRBJ1-2
D gene: .
CDR3 protein: CSARGVGARGYTF
CDR3 DNA: TGTAGTGCTAGGGGGGTCGGGGCGCGTGGCTACACCTTC

clone size: many
V gene: TRBV27
J gene: TRBJ1-2
D gene: .
CDR3 protein: CASSLQPNYGYTF
CDR3 DNA: TGTGCCAGCAGTTTACAGCCTAACTATGGCTACACCTTC

clone size: few
V gene: TRBV4-1
J gene: TRBJ1-4
D gene: .
CDR3 protein: CASSQEPGSSVANEKLFF
CDR3 DNA: TGCGCCAGCAGCCAAGAACCGGGGAGCTCGGTGGCTAATGAAAAACTGTTTTTT

clone size: .
V gene: TRBV5-5
J gene: TRBJ2-3
D gene: .
CDR3 protein: CASSLLRPSTDTQYF
CDR3 DNA: TGTGCCAGCAGCTTGCTACGGCCTAGCACAGATACGCAGTATTTT

clone size: .
V gene: TRBV6-1
J gene: TRBJ1-1
D gene: .
CDR3 protein: CASSGIGTDAFF
CDR3 DNA: TGTGCCAGCAGCGGTATAGGGACGGATGCTTTCTTT

clone size: .
V gene: TRBV6-5
J gene: TRBJ2-1
D gene: .
CDR3 protein: CASSYSSGEKPNEQFF
CDR3 DNA: TGTGCCAGCAGTTACTCGTCGGGAGAGAAGCCCAATGAGCAGTTCTTC

clone size: few
V gene: TRBV6-6
J gene: TRBJ1-5
D gene: TRBD1
CDR3 protein: CASSYRGHGNQPQHF
CDR3 DNA: TGTGCCAGCAGTTACAGGGGGCATGGCAATCAGCCCCAGCATTTT

clone size: .
V gene: TRBV6-2/TRBV6-3
J gene: TRBJ2-3
D gene: .
CDR3 protein: CASSTTRGVGADTQYF
CDR3 DNA: TGTGCCAGCAGTACAACCAGGGGAGTCGGTGCAGATACGCAGTATTTT

clone size: .
V gene: TRBV9
J gene: TRBJ2-3
D gene: .
CDR3 protein: CASSVGGHTSTDTQYF
CDR3 DNA: TGTGCCAGCAGCGTAGGGGGTCACACTAGCACAGATACGCAGTATTTT

clone size: .
V gene: TRBV12-3/TRBV12-4
J gene: TRBJ2-3
D gene: .
CDR3 protein: CASNFGAGSDTQYF
CDR3 DNA: TGTGCCAGCAATTTCGGGGCGGGCTCAGATACGCAGTATTTT

clone size: few
V gene: TRBV6-6
J gene: TRBJ1-2
D gene: .
CDR3 protein: CASSPLGERGYTF
CDR3 DNA: TGTGCCAGCAGCCCCTTGGGCGAGCGCGGCTACACCTTC

clone size: .
V gene: TRBV7-2
J gene: TRBJ1-1
D gene: .
CDR3 protein: CASSQQVGQGTFF
CDR3 DNA: .

clone size: many
V gene: TRBV4-1
J gene: TRBJ2-3
D gene: .
CDR3 protein: CASSTGSTDTQYF
CDR3 DNA: TGTGCCAGCAGCACCGGAAGCACAGATACGCAGTATTTT

clone size: .
V gene: TRBV29-1
J gene: TRBJ2-7
D gene: .
CDR3 protein: CSVRTRDGSYEQYF
CDR3 DNA: TGCAGCGTGAGGACCCGGGACGGGTCCTACGAGCAGTACTTC

clone size: few
V gene: TRBV7-2
J gene: TRBJ2-3
D gene: .
CDR3 protein: CASSPGIQDTQYF
CDR3 DNA: TGTGCCAGCAGCCCAGGGATCCAAGATACGCAGTATTTT

clone size: .
V gene: TRBV6-1
J gene: TRBJ2-5
D gene: .
CDR3 protein: CTSSVLAGGETQYF
CDR3 DNA: TGTACCAGCAGTGTACTAGCAGGTGGAGAGACCCAGTACTTC

clone size: .
V gene: TRBV7-2
J gene: TRBJ2-3
D gene: TRBD1
CDR3 protein: CAGSPGGLLSDTQYF
CDR3 DNA: TGTGCCGGCAGCCCAGGGGGCCTATTATCGGATACGCAGTATTTT

clone size: few
V gene: TRBV30
J gene: TRBJ1-1
D gene: .
CDR3 protein: CAWSARTANTEAFF
CDR3 DNA: TGTGCCTGGAGTGCTCGGACAGCGAACACTGAAGCTTTCTTT

clone size: many
V gene: TRBV12-3/TRBV12-4
J gene: TRBJ2-3
D gene: TRBD1
CDR3 protein: CASSLWTGGDTQYF
CDR3 DNA: TGTGCCAGCAGTTTATGGACAGGGGGGGATACGCAGTATTTT

clone size: .
V gene: TRBV3-1
J gene: TRBJ2-1
D gene: TRBD2
CDR3 protein: CASSQERAGAPGSNEQFF
CDR3 DNA: TGTGCCAGCAGCCAGGAGCGAGCGGGGGCCCCTGGTTCAAATGAGCAGTTCTTC

clone size: many
V gene: TRBV12-3/TRBV12-4
J gene: TRBJ2-7
D gene: .
CDR3 protein: CASSLSPMGTYEQYF
CDR3 DNA: TGTGCCAGCAGTTTAAGTCCAATGGGAACCTACGAGCAGTACTTC

clone size: .
V gene: TRBV6-2/TRBV6-3
J gene: TRBJ2-6
D gene: TRBD1
CDR3 protein: CASSYSQGDGANVLTF
CDR3 DNA: TGTGCCAGCAGTTACTCACAGGGGGATGGGGCCAACGTCCTGACTTTC

clone size: many
V gene: TRBV6-5
J gene: TRBJ2-7
D gene: .
CDR3 protein: CASSRIFTGHEQYF
CDR3 DNA: TGTGCCAGCAGTCGAATATTTACAGGGCACGAGCAGTACTTC

clone size: .
V gene: TRBV4-1
J gene: TRBJ2-5
D gene: .
CDR3 protein: CASSQPRGRETQYF
CDR3 DNA: TGCGCCAGCAGCCAACCCCGGGGTCGGGAGACCCAGTACTTC

clone size: .
V gene: TRBV9
J gene: TRBJ2-1
D gene: .
CDR3 protein: CASSGGGFF
CDR3 DNA: TGTGCCAGCAGCGGAGGGGGGTTCTTC

clone size: many
V gene: TRBV6-1
J gene: TRBJ1-1
D gene: .
CDR3 protein: CASRWTSNTEAFF
CDR3 DNA: TGTGCCAGCAGGTGGACGAGTAACACTGAAGCTTTCTTT

clone size: few
V gene: TRBV5-1
J gene: TRBJ2-3
D gene: TRBD1
CDR3 protein: CASSLQGQDTQYF
CDR3 DNA: TGCGCCAGCAGCTTACAGGGGCAGGATACGCAGTATTTT

clone size: .
V gene: TRBV9
J gene: TRBJ2-7
D gene: .
CDR3 protein: CVSSVEVGGQDEQYF
CDR3 DNA: TGTGTCAGCAGCGTAGAGGTCGGGGGGCAGGACGAGCAGTACTTC

clone size: .
V gene: TRBV19
J gene: TRBJ1-2
D gene: .
CDR3 protein: CATSGRYGYTF
CDR3 DNA: TGTGCCACCTCGGGACGGTATGGCTACACCTTC

clone size: .
V gene: TRBV14
J gene: TRBJ1-2
D gene: .
CDR3 protein: CASSQSARGYGYTF
CDR3 DNA: TGTGCCAGCAGCCAGTCCGCCCGGGGATATGGCTACACCTTC

clone size: .
V gene: TRBV24-1
J gene: TRBJ2-1
D gene: .
CDR3 protein: CATSDQLQETQFF
CDR3 DNA: TGTGCCACCAGTGACCAACTCCAAGAGACCCAGTTCTTC

clone size: .
V gene: TRBV5-1
J gene: TRBJ1-1
D gene: TRBD1
CDR3 protein: CASMSATGKTTEAFF
CDR3 DNA: TGCGCCAGCATGTCTGCGACAGGGAAAACCACTGAAGCTTTCTTT

clone size: few
V gene: TRBV5-1
J gene: TRBJ1-2
D gene: .
CDR3 protein: CASSSSREGGYTF
CDR3 DNA: TGCGCCAGCAGCTCCTCCCGGGAGGGTGGCTACACCTTC

clone size: many
V gene: TRBV3-1
J gene: TRBJ1-2
D gene: .
CDR3 protein: CASSPNTVDGYTF
CDR3 DNA: TGTGCCAGCAGCCCCAACACCGTTGATGGCTACACCTTC

clone size: .
V gene: TRBV7-8
J gene: TRBJ2-1
D gene: .
CDR3 protein: CASSLSTLSYNEQFF
CDR3 DNA: TGTGCCAGCAGCTTAAGTACACTCTCCTACAATGAGCAGTTCTTC